One sample yielded the 5 T cell receptor beta chains listed below, sequenced in a study of T cell responses to AZD1222 COVID-19 vaccine (dated by TCRdb to about 2021). Per the publication, the time point label means: about 28 days (+/-7) after the second vaccine dose. The receptor library was made with the immunoSEQ multiplex PCR assay. The table comes from immuneACCESS by way of TCRdb, which keeps in-frame sequences with V and J called. Part of the clones is missing from these tables; in studies checked, under half for an unresolved V gene and the rest for unknown reasons. The sample table shows roughly 150,000 clones, and just over 90% are seen once. The ten largest clones take up approximately 1.2% of the sample. The sample consisted of peripheral blood, taken 28 days after the second AZD1222 dose. The source is an adult who received the AZD1222 COVID-19 vaccine.

The chain employs TRBV13 and TRBJ1-1; weak D call: TRBD1 (5 bases). This CDR3 has 15 amino acids. V lost 5 bases to trimming and J lost 0 bases, with 13 bases between them. The germline V gene encodes CDR1 PRHDT and CDR2 FYEKMQ (reference sequence). The CDR3 nucleotides read TGTGCCAGCAGCATCCTCTCAGGGATGAACACTGAAGCTTTCTTT. It specifies CASSILSGMNTEAFF.

V usage is TRBV19 and J usage is TRBJ2-5, with D uncertain. Germline values: CDR1 LNHDA, CDR2 SQIVND (reference sequence). The CDR3 spans 15 residues. Trimming stripped 6 bases from V and 1 base from J, with 15 bases between. This CDR3 reads CASSRFGVGQETQYF. CDR3 nucleotide sequence: TGTGCCAGTAGCCGGTTTGGGGTAGGCCAAGAGACCCAGTACTTC.

The rearrangement links TRBV2 to TRBJ2-7; D is uncertain. This CDR3 contains 13 residues. Deletions cut 0 bases from V and 2 bases from J, with 5 bases between. Germline CDR1 reads SNHLY; CDR2 reads FYNNEI. CDR3 residues: CASSEALPYEQYF. The CDR3 DNA follows: TGTGCCAGCAGTGAAGCGCTACCCTACGAGCAGTACTTC.

The V gene is TRBV29-1, the J gene TRBJ2-7, with TRBD1 matching over 9 bases. Trimming at V came to 6 bases and at J to 5 bases, leaving 8 bases not matched to a gene. The CDR3 is 13 residues long. Germline V gene data show CDR1 as SQVTM and CDR2 as ANQGSEA. The CDR3 is CSVPGQGDDEQYF. DNA of the CDR3: TGCAGCGTACCGGGACAGGGAGATGACGAGCAGTACTTC.

The chain joins TRBV12-3 or TRBV12-4 to TRBJ2-7; 7 nucleotides align to TRBD1. The CDR3 has 13 residues. The V segment lost 6 bases and the J segment 3 bases; nucleotides outside the gene matches: 5. CDR3 residues: CASRPSGGYEQYF. CDR3 nucleotide sequence: TGTGCCAGCAGACCTTCAGGGGGCTACGAGCAGTACTTC.